The T cell receptor (beta chain) described here comes from a study of T cells after yellow fever vaccination. Overall study context: The authors prepared low-cell-number fractions using SMART-Seq v4 Ultra Low Input.

This CDR3 spans 15 amino acids. The germline V gene has CDR1 MGHDK and CDR2 SYGVNS. The V end was cut by 5 bases, the J end by 0 bases, with 11 bases between. With respect to this clonotype: Its specificity is unknown.

TCR cDNA was made by 5'RACE template switching, adding a universal primer site and UMIs. TCRdb reprocessed the 5' RACE reads with MiXCR, giving one entry per CDR3 protein. The table includes approximately 610,000 distinct CDR3 sequences, roughly 17% detected once. Study-level findings and limits: Clonotypes shared by both compartments, CD4 and CD8, made up a small share. Boosting was followed by the reappearance of most primary-vaccination clones (around 95% CD4, about 88% CD8).

The V call is TRBV25-1, the J call TRBJ2-1; TRBD2 might be the D (5 bases). The sample consisted of PBMCs, taken 5 days after the first yellow fever vaccination. The sequence derives from a man aged 18-30 years who received the YFV17D yellow fever vaccine. For the CDR3, the DNA is TGTGCCAGCAGTTTCTTACTAGGCTCCTACAATGAGCAGTTCTTC. Protein sequence: CASSFLLGSYNEQFF.